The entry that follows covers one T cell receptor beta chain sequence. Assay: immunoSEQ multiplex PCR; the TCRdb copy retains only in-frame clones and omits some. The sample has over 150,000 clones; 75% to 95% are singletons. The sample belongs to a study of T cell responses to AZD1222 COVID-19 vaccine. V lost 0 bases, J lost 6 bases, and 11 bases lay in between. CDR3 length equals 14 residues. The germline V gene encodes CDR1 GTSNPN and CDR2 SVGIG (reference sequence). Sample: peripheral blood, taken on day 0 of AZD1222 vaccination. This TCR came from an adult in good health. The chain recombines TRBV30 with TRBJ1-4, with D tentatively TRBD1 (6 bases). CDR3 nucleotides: TGTGCCTGGAGTGTACCAGGGGTGCATGAAAAACTGTTTTTT. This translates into CAWSVPGVHEKLFF.